Listed here are 21 T cell receptor beta chains from one sample, sequenced in a study of metastatic and nonmetastatic thyroid tumors. Thyroid surgery took place with no prior treatment in any patient. MiXCR reprocessed the PCR reads for TCRdb. This table has 6,000 or so clones, 30% to 40% appearing once. Sequencing was performed on adjacent normal tissue. These TCRs come from a male donor with papillary thyroid cancer or a benign thyroid nodule (not recorded which). Some clones in this sample may be carry-over from other donors' samples.

The sample holds a few counts of this clone. The V and J genes are TRBV5-1 and TRBJ2-7; D is perhaps TRBD1 or TRBD2 (5 bases each). The germline CDR1 and CDR2 sequences are SGHRS and YFSETQ. The CDR3 covers 18 residues. V dropped 4 bases and J dropped 4 bases, with 27 bases sitting between them. The CDR3 DNA sequence: TGCGCCAGCAGCGAAGGGACCGCCGGAGTAGCCGCTCGGTACGAGCAGTACTTC. Amino acids: CASSEGTAGVAARYEQYF.

This clone counts as medium-sized. CDR3 coding DNA: TGCAGTGCTAGTTCTGTAATCGGCGGTGAAAAACTGTTTTTT. Amino acids: CSASSVIGGEKLFF. The chain links TRBV20-1 to TRBJ1-4; unclear D gene. Germline V gives CDR1 DFQATT, CDR2 SNEGSKA (reference sequence). V gave up 3 bases and J gave up 7 bases, with 15 bases separating them. The CDR3 runs to 14 residues.

J is TRBJ2-7 and V is TRBV27, with 7 bases fitting TRBD2. Looked up from germline, CDR1 is MNHEY and CDR2 is SMNVEV (reference sequence). The CDR3 contains 13 residues. Germline trimming cut 7 bases from V and 7 bases from J; bases unmatched to any gene: 10. CDR3 sequence reads: CASKLTSEGEQYF. The CDR3 nucleotides read TGTGCCAGCAAGTTAACTAGCGAAGGAGAGCAGTACTTC.

The CDR3 sequence is CASKIPGVYEQYF. In DNA form, the CDR3 reads TGTGCCAGCAAAATCCCGGGGGTCTACGAGCAGTACTTC. The chain has TRBV6-1 and TRBJ2-7, with D possibly being TRBD2 (6 bases). From germline, CDR1 is MNHNS and CDR2 SASEGT. CDR3 size: 13 residues. Trimming took 7 bases from V and 3 from J, leaving 13 bases between them.

A note on this clone: Other nucleotide sequences in the sample specify the same CDR3. V gene TRBV7-9 combines with J gene TRBJ1-2; a weak D match, TRBD1 (6 bases). The CDR3 runs 14 residues. Germline lookup yields CDR1 SEHNR and CDR2 FQNEAQ (reference sequence). Trimming removed 4 bases from V and 4 bases from J, with 13 bases in between. The CDR3 nucleotides are TGTGCCAGCAGCTACAACCCGGACAGCTATGGCTACACCTTC. Encoded protein: CASSYNPDSYGYTF.

This clone came up a few times. V usage is TRBV5-1 and J usage is TRBJ2-2, with 8 bases fitting TRBD2. Unmatched junction bases numbered 12, after V lost 5 bases and J lost 6 bases. This CDR3 has 16 residues. Per germline, CDR1 SGHRS and CDR2 YFSETQ. The CDR3 coding sequence is TGCGCCAGCAGTCAGGGACATAGCGGGAATCCCGGGGAGCTGTTTTTT. Translating it yields CASSQGHSGNPGELFF.

This clone was found a few times. The rearrangement uses TRBV15 and TRBJ2-3; D possibly matches TRBD1 or TRBD2 (6 bases each). V lost 0 bases and J 0 bases, leaving 13 bases between the germline ends. This CDR3 has 17 amino acids. Germline CDR1 is LNHNV and CDR2 is YYDKDF (reference sequence). The CDR3 reads CATSRDHGGSSTDTQYF. The CDR3 DNA reads as TGTGCCACCAGCAGAGATCACGGGGGCTCAAGCACAGATACGCAGTATTTT.

The table lists this clone with a few counts. The same CDR3 also results from other DNA sequences found in this sample. The chain couples TRBV2 to TRBJ2-3; no definite D call. Trimming took off 6 bases at V and 3 bases at J, with 7 bases between the two ends. Germline CDR1 reads SNHLY; CDR2 reads FYNNEI. The CDR3 sequence is 12 residues long. The CDR3 reads CASSSGTDTQYF. The DNA of the CDR3 is TGTGCCAGCAGCTCAGGTACAGATACGCAGTATTTT.

V is TRBV6-5 and J is TRBJ2-1, with D tentatively TRBD2 (5 bases). The germline V and J ends were trimmed by 5 bases and 6 bases, with 23 bases remaining between them. CDR1 MNHEY and CDR2 SVGAGI come from the germline V gene. CDR3 length: 17 amino acids. The CDR3 bases are TGTGCCAGCAGTCACCTCGCGGGCGGTGTTGTCATCAATGAGCAGTTCTTC. It codes for CASSHLAGGVVINEQFF.

This clone turned up a few times. V usage is TRBV28 and J usage is TRBJ1-5, with D perhaps TRBD1 (6 bases). The CDR3 is 15 amino acids. Germline V gene lookup returns CDR1 MDHEN and CDR2 SYDVKM. Trimming removed 7 bases from V and 0 bases from J, with 13 bases in between. Here the CDR3 reads CASIRGEGSNQPQHF. The CDR3 region has the DNA TGTGCCAGCATCAGGGGTGAGGGTAGCAATCAGCCCCAGCATTTT.

The J gene is TRBJ2-7, the V gene TRBV20-1; perhaps TRBD1 as D (6 bases). Trimming took 0 bases from V and 0 from J, leaving 12 bases between them. The length of the CDR3 is 15 residues. Germline V gene data show CDR1 as DFQATT and CDR2 as SNEGSKA (reference sequence). CDR3 residues: CSARDTGTYSYEQYF. CDR3 DNA: TGCAGTGCTAGAGATACAGGGACCTACTCCTACGAGCAGTACTTC.

This clone turned up a few times. This chain uses TRBV6-1 with TRBJ2-6; maybe TRBD2 (5 bases). Between the trimmed V and J ends, which lost 6 bases and 2 bases, there was a span of 14 bases. Germline CDR1 is MNHNS and CDR2 is SASEGT. The CDR3 is 16 amino acids. DNA for the CDR3: TGTGCCAGCAGGGACGTAGGGAGACCTGGGGCCAACGTCCTGACTTTC. Residues: CASRDVGRPGANVLTF.

The rearrangement joins TRBV20-1 to TRBJ2-1; perhaps TRBD2 as D (5 bases). Germline V gives CDR1 DFQATT, CDR2 SNEGSKA (reference sequence). The CDR3 totals 14 residues. Trimming removed 2 bases from V and 7 bases from J, with 15 bases in between. CDR3 region: CSARTGSIWNEQFF. In DNA, the CDR3 is TGCAGTGCTAGAACGGGATCGATTTGGAATGAGCAGTTCTTC.

V gene TRBV6-1 combines with J gene TRBJ2-3; D gene uncertain. The V and J ends lost 5 bases and 2 bases respectively, with 5 bases between them. Germline CDR1 is MNHNS and CDR2 is SASEGT. This CDR3 spans 12 amino acids. As DNA, the CDR3 is TGTGCCAGCAGTCTCTTCACAGATACGCAGTATTTT. Protein sequence: CASSLFTDTQYF.

To note about this clone: A junction boundary mismatches the germline segment, possibly from a read error. This chain joins TRBV6-1 and TRBJ1-4; TRBD1 matches 7 bases. The CDR3 runs to 12 residues. Per the germline V gene, CDR1 is MNHNS and CDR2 is SASEGT. This CDR3 reads CASGEAGGKLFF. The CDR3 nucleotides read TGTGCCAGCGGTGAAGCAGGGGGGAAACTGTTTTTT.

This clone has more than one count but fewer than ten. The chain is built from TRBV7-2 and TRBJ2-7, with 9 nucleotides matching TRBD1. CDR1 is SGHTA, CDR2 FQGNSA, per germline. The CDR3 is 16 residues long. J lost 4 bases, V lost 0 bases, and 7 bases had no gene match. The CDR3 region has the DNA TGTGCCAGCAGCTTAGCTTTAGGGACAGGGTTGTACGAGCAGTACTTC. Protein sequence: CASSLALGTGLYEQYF.

The chain is built from TRBV5-1 and TRBJ1-5; D gene unclear. Trimming pared 4 bases from V and 2 bases from J, leaving 10 bases between. The CDR3 length is 14 residues. Germline assignment: CDR1 SGHRS and CDR2 YFSETQ. The CDR3 spells CASSPTAGNQPQHF. CDR3 nucleotide sequence: TGCGCCAGCAGCCCGACGGCAGGCAATCAGCCCCAGCATTTT.

The chain has TRBV12-3 or TRBV12-4 and TRBJ2-7; 12 bases line up with TRBD2. Germline trimming cut 5 bases from V and 2 bases from J; bases unmatched to any gene: 4. The CDR3 has 15 amino acids. The CDR3 loop reads CASSLRTSGTYEQYF. CDR3 DNA: TGTGCCAGCAGTCTCCGGACTAGCGGGACCTACGAGCAGTACTTC.

As regards this clone: This CDR3 is missing its conserved last phenylalanine or tryptophan, likely due to a read error. The DNA is omitted, as the CDR3 cannot be located on it reliably, and the CDR3 follows TCRdb's listing. The CDR3 loop is CASSLRPLHTVAFI. The chain recombines TRBV28 with TRBJ1-1. Germline CDR1 MDHEN, CDR2 SYDVKM. Ends included, the CDR3 has 14 residues.

This clone was recorded a few times. This chain joins TRBV12-3 or TRBV12-4 and TRBJ2-7; 7 positions match TRBD2. Trimming at V came to 9 bases and at J to 3 bases, leaving 20 bases not matched to a gene. This CDR3 is built from 17 residues. The CDR3 bases are TGTGCCAGTAGGGCTGGGACTATCGGGCGACCTTACTACGAGCAGTACTTC. Its protein product is CASRAGTIGRPYYEQYF.

This clone was counted a few times. This chain joins TRBV6-1 and TRBJ1-1; unclear D gene. Germline loops: CDR1 MNHNS, CDR2 SASEGT. The ends were cut back, 9 bases at V and 3 bases at J, with 20 bases in the middle. The length of the CDR3 is 15 residues. Here the CDR3 reads CASSRALQDDTEAFF. DNA for the CDR3: TGTGCCAGTAGTCGAGCCCTACAAGATGACACTGAAGCTTTCTTT.